One and the same sample provided the 29 T cell receptor beta chains below, sequenced in a study of CD8 T cells in ankylosing spondylitis. MiXCR, run by TCRdb on the 5' RACE reads, gives a single entry per CDR3 protein. Counted here are under 450,000 distinct CDR3 sequences, 20% to 25% occurring once; the ten biggest clones make up approximately 14%. Sequenced material: blood, either unsorted or a sorted T cell fraction (not recorded which). These receptors all stem from a male donor with ankylosing spondylitis or in good health (not recorded which).

This clonotype occurred once. The V call is TRBV29-1, the J call TRBJ2-1; no firm D call. Germline CDR1 SQVTM, CDR2 ANQGSEA. The germline V and J ends were trimmed by 1 base and 8 bases, with 6 bases remaining between them. CDR3 length: 11 amino acids. The CDR3 nucleotides read TGCAGCGTTGAAGCCCACTATGAGCAGTTCTTC. Translating gives CSVEAHYEQFF.

This chain uses TRBV4-1 with TRBJ2-1, with D unclear. There are 14 residues in the CDR3. Trimming left V 7 bases short and J 5 bases short, with 15 bases between. From germline, CDR1 is MGHRA and CDR2 YSYEKL. The DNA of the CDR3 is TGCGCCAGCACCGGGTCTACAACTGACAATGAGCAGTTCTTC. Translated, it gives CASTGSTTDNEQFF.

The chain links TRBV12-3 or TRBV12-4 to TRBJ1-4; no reliable D call. CDR3 length: 14 residues. V was clipped by 5 bases and J by 10 bases, with 17 bases between them. CDR3 amino acids: CASSPTFLNGKLFF. In DNA form, the CDR3 reads TGTGCCAGCAGTCCCACGTTCCTGAACGGAAAACTGTTTTTT.

This clonotype has a handful of counts. V usage is TRBV27 and J usage is TRBJ2-1; maybe TRBD1 (6 bases). From germline, CDR1 is MNHEY and CDR2 SMNVEV (reference sequence). The germline V and J ends were trimmed by 3 bases and 7 bases, with 10 bases remaining between them. The CDR3 covers 13 residues. CDR3 sequence (DNA): TGTGCCAGCAGTTTTTTCCAGGGGAATGAGCAGTTCTTC. Protein product: CASSFFQGNEQFF.

In this sample, this clonotype turned up a few times. The J gene is TRBJ1-1, the V gene TRBV13; D not resolved. The CDR3 totals 16 residues. Trimming removed 2 bases at V and 11 bases at J, with 24 bases between. Germline V gene data show CDR1 as PRHDT and CDR2 as FYEKMQ (reference sequence). CDR3 coding DNA: TGTGCCAGCAGCTTAAAGCTAGAGGGCCCCCTGGGTTCGGCTTTCTTT. It translates to CASSLKLEGPLGSAFF.

This clonotype turned up a few times. The DNA of the CDR3 is TGTGCCAGCAGCTTGGTGAGTTTCTCCTACGAGCAGTACTTC. Translation: CASSLVSFSYEQYF. This rearrangement joins TRBV11-2 to TRBJ2-7; D is unresolved. Germline CDR1 reads SGHAT; CDR2 reads FQNNGV. Trimming cost V 3 bases and J 0 bases, with 9 bases left between them. This CDR3 spans 14 amino acids.

V and J are TRBV7-9 and TRBJ2-1, with D perhaps TRBD1 (5 bases). Germline V gene data show CDR1 as SEHNR and CDR2 as FQNEAQ (reference sequence). V was clipped by 0 bases and J by 7 bases, with 10 bases between them. This CDR3 has 14 residues. DNA of the CDR3: TGTGCCAGCAGCTTAGCGCCAGGGTGGAATGAGCAGTTCTTC. The encoded protein is CASSLAPGWNEQFF.

V is TRBV7-9 and J is TRBJ2-3; D remains unclear. V gave up 2 bases and J gave up 5 bases, with 11 bases separating them. The CDR3 consists of 14 residues. The germline CDR1 and CDR2 sequences are SEHNR and FQNEAQ (reference sequence). The CDR3 DNA follows: TGTGCCAGCAGCTTACTACCGGCGTTAGATACGCAGTATTTT. Protein: CASSLLPALDTQYF. The full variable domain, in which reference TRBV7-9 and TRBJ2-3 provide the parts outside the CDR3, is DTGVSQNPRHKITKRGQNVTFRCDPISEHNRLYWYRQTLGQGPEFLTYFQNEAQLEKSRLLSDRFSAERPKGSFSTLEIQRTEQGDSAMYLCASSLLPALDTQYFGPGTRLTVL.

The chain has TRBV5-1 and TRBJ2-7, with D tentatively TRBD2 (6 bases). V dropped 6 bases and J dropped 5 bases, with 21 bases sitting between them. The CDR3 has 15 amino acids. Germline V CDR1 and CDR2: SGHRS, YFSETQ. The CDR3 loop reads CASTAPGVPVDEQYF. The CDR3 DNA sequence: TGCGCCAGCACGGCCCCGGGGGTCCCGGTAGACGAGCAGTACTTC. The complete variable domain, with remaining parts taken from reference TRBV5-1 and TRBJ2-7, reads KAGVTQTPRYLIKTRGQQVTLSCSPISGHRSVSWYQQTPGQGLQFLFEYFSETQRNKGNFPGRFSGRQFSNSRSEMNVSTLELGDSALYLCASTAPGVPVDEQYFGPGTRLTVT.

This clonotype has only a few counts. In DNA form, the CDR3 reads TGCGCCAGCAGCCACGCCACGTGGCCCCAGTACTTC. Amino acids: CASSHATWPQYF. The chain combines TRBV4-1 with TRBJ2-5; no firm D call. Germline loops: CDR1 MGHRA, CDR2 YSYEKL. The CDR3 is 12 amino acids. The germline V and J ends were trimmed by 3 bases and 9 bases, with 11 bases remaining between them.

CDR3 sequence (DNA): TGTGCCAGCAGTTTAGGCGGGGGGTCTAGCACAGATACGCAGTATTTT. It is translated as CASSLGGGSSTDTQYF. The chain carries TRBV12-3 or TRBV12-4 and TRBJ2-3; TRBD2 aligns across 8 bases. The V gene end was trimmed by 1 base and the J gene end by 0 bases; junction bases not matched to a gene: 3. CDR3 length equals 16 residues.

This clonotype came up many times. The chain employs TRBV10-3 and TRBJ2-4; D may match TRBD1 or TRBD2 (5 bases each). The CDR3 spans 13 residues. The germline CDR1 and CDR2 sequences are ENHRY and SYGVKD. V was cut by 3 bases and J by 8 bases, with 11 bases left in between. The CDR3 spells CAISERGDDIQYF. DNA of the CDR3: TGTGCCATCAGTGAACGAGGGGACGACATTCAGTACTTC.

The sample holds a few counts of this clonotype. This sequence joins TRBV29-1 and TRBJ1-2; a possible D gene is TRBD1 (5 bases). Trimming cost V 5 bases and J 12 bases, with 16 bases left between them. The CDR3 is 11 amino acids. Germline V lookup: CDR1 SQVTM, CDR2 ANQGSEA. CDR3 sequence: CSVTQEGLHTF. Here the CDR3 DNA reads TGCAGCGTTACCCAGGAGGGACTCCACACCTTC.

CDR3 region: CATGENSYNEQFF. CDR3 sequence (DNA): TGTGCCACCGGGGAAAACTCCTACAATGAGCAGTTCTTC. This chain uses TRBV24-1 with TRBJ2-1; D call uncertain. The CDR3 consists of 13 residues. Trimming took 9 bases from V and 0 from J, leaving 8 bases between them. Germline V gene lookup returns CDR1 KGHDR and CDR2 SFDVKD.

There are many counts of this clonotype. The chain combines TRBV28 with TRBJ2-3; D remains unclear. Per germline, CDR1 MDHEN and CDR2 SYDVKM. CDR3 length: 12 amino acids. Trimming stripped 6 bases from V and 5 bases from J, with 9 bases between. CDR3: CASSWWGDTQYF. CDR3 DNA sequence: TGTGCCAGCAGCTGGTGGGGAGATACGCAGTATTTT. Filled out from reference TRBV28 and TRBJ2-3, the complete variable domain reads DVKVTQSSRYLVKRTGEKVFLECVQDMDHENMFWYRQDPGLGLRLIYFSYDVKMKEKGDIPEGYSVSREKKERFSLILESASTNQTSMYLCASSWWGDTQYFGPGTRLTVL.

This chain connects TRBV5-5 to TRBJ2-5; D is undetermined. V was clipped by 0 bases and J by 3 bases, with 15 bases between them. The CDR3 covers 16 residues. In germline, CDR1 is SGHKS, CDR2 YYEKEE (reference sequence). The CDR3 protein is CASSLGEFVWKETQYF. The CDR3 nucleotides are TGTGCCAGCAGCTTGGGGGAATTCGTCTGGAAAGAGACCCAGTACTTC.

The chain links TRBV2 to TRBJ2-7; D unresolved. Germline CDR1 and CDR2: SNHLY and FYNNEI. V dropped 8 bases and J dropped 4 bases, with 6 bases sitting between them. This CDR3 region has 10 residues. CDR3 sequence (DNA): TGTGCCAGCCAAGAGTACGAGCAGTACTTC. Translating gives CASQEYEQYF.

This chain joins TRBV3-1 and TRBJ2-5; D is ambiguous. The CDR3 loop spans 16 amino acids. V lost 0 bases and J lost 1, with 12 bases in between. Germline V gene sequence: CDR1 LGHDT, CDR2 YNNKEL (reference sequence). The CDR3 coding sequence is TGTGCCAGCAGCCAAGAAGTAGGTCTTGTCCAAGAGACCCAGTACTTC. It is translated as CASSQEVGLVQETQYF.

The chain recombines TRBV10-3 with TRBJ2-7; D may be TRBD2 (7 bases). The CDR3 extends over 13 amino acids. CDR1 ENHRY and CDR2 SYGVKD come from the germline V gene. The V end lost 5 bases, the J end lost 6 bases, and 14 bases lay between the germline ends. The CDR3 protein is CAISMGGGLEQYF. In DNA, the CDR3 is TGTGCCATCAGTATGGGAGGGGGACTCGAGCAGTACTTC.

DNA for the CDR3: TGTGCCAGCAGTCCGAGGACAGGTTCGGTCTACGAGCAGTACTTC. Translated: CASSPRTGSVYEQYF. The chain combines TRBV27 with TRBJ2-7, with TRBD1 identical over 7 bases. V gave up 5 bases and J gave up 3 bases; unmatched junction bases: 10. Germline V gene data show CDR1 as MNHEY and CDR2 as SMNVEV (reference sequence). This CDR3 spans 15 amino acids.

The V and J genes are TRBV12-3 or TRBV12-4 and TRBJ2-3, with TRBD1 as a possible D gene (6 bases). With 3 bases removed from V and 2 bases from J, the gap between germline ends came to 9 bases. The CDR3 loop spans 14 amino acids. The CDR3 DNA reads as TGTGCCAGCAGTTTGGGGGCAGTCACAGATACGCAGTATTTT. Protein sequence: CASSLGAVTDTQYF.

This clonotype was detected only a few times. This rearrangement joins TRBV20-1 to TRBJ2-7; D is possibly TRBD1 or TRBD2 (6 bases each). The CDR3 is made up of 13 amino acids. Germline assignment: CDR1 DFQATT and CDR2 SNEGSKA (reference sequence). V was clipped by 5 bases and J by 4 bases, with 15 bases between them. CDR3 nucleotides: TGCAGTGCTTATGGGGGGCCGGGTTACGAGCAGTACTTC. Residues: CSAYGGPGYEQYF.

This clonotype has more than one count but fewer than ten. The rearrangement uses TRBV10-3 and TRBJ2-1; no definite D call. CDR3 size: 13 residues. Germline CDR1 ENHRY, CDR2 SYGVKD. The ends were cut back, 2 bases at V and 6 bases at J, with 8 bases in the middle. The CDR3 protein is CAISEVLGNEQFF. The CDR3 nucleotides are TGTGCCATCAGTGAGGTCCTAGGCAATGAGCAGTTCTTC.

This clonotype was counted a few times. The chain is built from TRBV19 and TRBJ2-3; TRBD2 agrees at 13 bases. Unmatched junction bases numbered 10, after V lost 6 bases and J lost 4 bases. The length of the CDR3 is 17 residues. The germline gives CDR1 LNHDA, CDR2 SQIVND (reference sequence). The CDR3 nucleotides are TGTGCCAGTAGCCTCACGGGACTAGCGGGGATCGCAGATACGCAGTATTTT. Protein: CASSLTGLAGIADTQYF.

This clonotype was seen a few times. The gene calls are TRBV4-2 and TRBJ2-5, with 7 bases fitting TRBD2. Germline V lookup: CDR1 LGHNA, CDR2 YNFKEQ. This CDR3 is 15 amino acids long. With V trimmed by 0 bases and J by 0 bases, 1 base remained unmatched. This CDR3 is CASSQEGGYQETQYF. Written as DNA, the CDR3 is TGTGCCAGCAGCCAAGAGGGGGGGTACCAAGAGACCCAGTACTTC.

This clonotype was recorded a few times. CDR3: CASSMEQGAGGTQYF. For the CDR3, the DNA is TGTGCCAGTAGTATGGAACAGGGGGCAGGGGGAACCCAGTACTTC. The V gene is TRBV19, the J gene TRBJ2-5, with TRBD1 matching 9 bases. Germline V lookup: CDR1 LNHDA, CDR2 SQIVND (reference sequence). The CDR3 is 15 residues long. V gave up 3 bases and J gave up 8 bases; unmatched junction bases: 10. Based on the CDR3 plus reference TRBV19 and TRBJ2-5, the full variable domain is DGGITQSPKYLFRKEGQNVTLSCEQNLNHDAMYWYRQDPGQGLRLIYYSQIVNDFQKGDIAEGYSVSREKKESFPLTVTSAQKNPTAFYLCASSMEQGAGGTQYFGPGTRLLVL.

The rearrangement joins TRBV5-1 to TRBJ2-7; no firm D call. The CDR3 runs 13 residues. V shed 0 bases and J shed 3 bases, with 7 bases lying between them. CDR1 is SGHRS, CDR2 YFSETQ, per germline. DNA of the CDR3: TGCGCCAGCAGCTTGGAGAAGGGCTACGAGCAGTACTTC. This codes for CASSLEKGYEQYF.

The genes are TRBV4-1 and TRBJ2-1, with D perhaps TRBD1 or TRBD2 (5 bases each). The germline gives CDR1 MGHRA, CDR2 YSYEKL. This CDR3 spans 15 amino acids. V lost 5 bases and J 5 bases, leaving 16 bases between the germline ends. CDR3 DNA: TGCGCCAGCAGCACACCGGGACCGACCGACAATGAGCAGTTCTTC. It yields the protein CASSTPGPTDNEQFF.

The chain recombines TRBV7-9 with TRBJ1-1; D gene ambiguous. V gave up 0 bases and J gave up 11 bases, with 10 bases separating them. This CDR3 is built from 12 residues. CDR1 is SEHNR and CDR2 is FQNEAQ in the germline V gene (reference sequence). CDR3 sequence reads: CASSLAGTVAFF. Written as DNA, the CDR3 is TGTGCCAGCAGCTTAGCAGGCACCGTGGCTTTCTTT.